One and the same sample provided the 21 T cell receptor beta chains below, sequenced in a study of CD8+CD57+ T cells in acquired aplastic anemia. TCR beta VDJ combinations and CDR3 sequences were profiled from genomic DNA. Each CDR3 protein gets one entry after TCRdb re-called the reads with MiXCR. Of 150,000 to 170,000 distinct CDR3 sequences in the sample, about 48% were seen once. Sequencing involved patients with CD8+CD57+ cell expansion previously shown by flow cytometry. The specimen was sorted CD4+, CD8+, or CD8+CD57+ T cells (not recorded which) from PBMCs. These receptors came from a human donor with aplastic anemia.

Ten or more counts support this clonotype. This chain connects TRBV19 to TRBJ2-7; 7 bases agree with TRBD1. CDR3 length: 15 residues. J lost 3 bases, V lost 5 bases, and 10 bases had no gene match. Looked up from germline, CDR1 is LNHDA and CDR2 is SQIVND (reference sequence). CDR3 DNA sequence: TGTGCCAGTAGTCCCTCGGGACAGACCTACTACGAGCAGTACTTC. Its translation is CASSPSGQTYYEQYF.

As regards this clonotype: One base away lies a much larger clone, so this may be a sequencing read error. It is likely a read error, because the conserved phenylalanine at the end of the CDR3 is missing. The rearrangement links TRBV11-1 to TRBJ2-2, with 11 bases that match TRBD2. V shed 4 bases, J shed 5 bases, and the junction held 6 bases outside the gene matches. The CDR3 contains 16 residues. Germline lookup yields CDR1 SGHAT and CDR2 FQDESV (reference sequence). CDR3 nucleotide sequence: TGTGCCAGCAGCTCCCTGGCTAGCGGGGGGACCGGGGAGCTGTTTCTT. Protein sequence: CASSSLASGGTGELFL.

The rearrangement joins TRBV7-8 to TRBJ1-1; no definite D call. The CDR3 consists of 12 residues. Germline V lookup: CDR1 SGHVS, CDR2 FQNEAQ. The germline V and J ends were trimmed by 6 bases and 3 bases, with 8 bases remaining between them. The CDR3 DNA follows: TGTGCCAGCAGGCAGATTTACACTGAAGCTTTCTTT. Encoded protein: CASRQIYTEAFF. The whole variable domain, remainder taken from reference TRBV7-8 and TRBJ1-1, is GAGVSQSPRYKVAKRGQDVALRCDPISGHVSLFWYQQALGQGPEFLTYFQNEAQLDKSGLPSDRFFAERPEGSVSTLKIQRTQQEDSAVYLCASRQIYTEAFFGQGTRLTVV.

In regard to this clonotype: At one end, the junction sequence differs from germline, possibly due to a read error. The chain employs TRBV6-4 and TRBJ2-7; D is ambiguous. Looked up from germline, CDR1 is MRHNA and CDR2 is SNTAGT. This CDR3 contains 12 residues. The DNA for the CDR3 is TGTGCCAGCAGTGACAGGGTTGACGAGCGGTACTTC. As protein: CASSDRVDERYF.

The V call is TRBV10-3, the J call TRBJ2-7; D is possibly TRBD2 (6 bases). The CDR3 extends over 12 amino acids. Between the trimmed V and J ends, which lost 9 bases and 2 bases, there was a span of 11 bases. Looked up from germline, CDR1 is ENHRY and CDR2 is SYGVKD. CDR3 DNA sequence: TGTGCCATTTGGGAGGAGGCCTACGAGCAGTACTTC. This gives the protein CAIWEEAYEQYF.

A few counts support this clonotype. The chain couples TRBV6-2 or TRBV6-3 to TRBJ1-4; perhaps TRBD1 as D (6 bases). The germline CDR1 and CDR2 sequences are MNHEY and SVGEGT. The V end was cut by 0 bases, the J end by 5 bases, with 22 bases between. This CDR3 comprises 19 residues. For the CDR3, the DNA is TGTGCCAGCAGTTACTCGGGTTCGGGACATTGGGAAGGAAATGAAAAACTGTTTTTT. Translated, it gives CASSYSGSGHWEGNEKLFF.

The chain joins TRBV29-1 to TRBJ1-5; a weak D match, TRBD1 (5 bases). The CDR3 sequence is 13 residues long. In germline, CDR1 is SQVTM, CDR2 ANQGSEA. The germline V and J ends were trimmed by 4 bases and 2 bases, with 9 bases remaining between them. The CDR3 sequence: CSVVQGGNQPQHF. The CDR3 DNA is TGCAGCGTTGTCCAGGGAGGCAATCAGCCCCAGCATTTT.

This clonotype was detected ten times or more. The chain uses TRBV12-3 or TRBV12-4 and TRBJ2-7; 7 bases are shared with TRBD1. This CDR3 region has 14 residues. V was pared by 5 bases and J by 2 bases, with 6 bases of the junction left unmatched. CDR3 nucleotides: TGTGCCAGCAGTAACACGACAGGGACCTACGAGCAGTACTTC. As protein: CASSNTTGTYEQYF.

In its sample, this clonotype was seen many times. The V and J genes are TRBV19 and TRBJ1-5; 8 nucleotides line up with TRBD1. This CDR3 has 15 amino acids. Looked up from germline, CDR1 is LNHDA and CDR2 is SQIVND (reference sequence). V shed 1 base, J shed 6 bases, and the junction held 5 bases outside the gene matches. The CDR3 loop reads CASSIVDRAGQPQHF. The CDR3 bases are TGTGCCAGTAGTATAGTGGACAGGGCTGGTCAGCCCCAGCATTTT.

The chain uses TRBV20-1 and TRBJ1-1, with TRBD1 matching 7 bases. This CDR3 contains 13 residues. The ends lost 6 bases at V and 1 base at J; junction bases unmatched: 5. Germline lookup yields CDR1 DFQATT and CDR2 SNEGSKA (reference sequence). CDR3 region: CSALTGANTEAFF. As DNA, the CDR3 is TGCAGTGCCCTAACAGGGGCGAACACTGAAGCTTTCTTT.

This sequence joins TRBV9 and TRBJ2-1; tentatively, D is TRBD2 (5 bases). Looked up from germline, CDR1 is SGDLS and CDR2 is YYNGEE. V lost 0 bases and J lost 8, with 9 bases in between. The CDR3 is 13 amino acids. The CDR3: CASSVVTGDEQFF. CDR3 DNA: TGTGCCAGCAGCGTAGTAACCGGGGATGAGCAGTTCTTC.

Many counts were recorded for this clonotype. This sequence joins TRBV6-1 and TRBJ2-1, with a tentative D call TRBD2 (6 bases). This CDR3 is built from 15 residues. V gave up 0 bases and J gave up 0 bases, with 6 bases separating them. The germline gives CDR1 MNHNS, CDR2 SASEGT. In DNA form, the CDR3 reads TGTGCCAGCAGTGAAGCGGGGGGCTCCTACAATGAGCAGTTCTTC. Translation gives CASSEAGGSYNEQFF.

This clonotype was counted at least ten times. This chain joins TRBV11-2 and TRBJ1-6, with D perhaps matching TRBD1 (6 bases). Germline loops: CDR1 SGHAT, CDR2 FQNNGV. There are 16 residues in the CDR3. Trimming cost V 1 base and J 7 bases, with 14 bases left between them. The CDR3, as DNA: TGTGCCAGCAGCTTAGTCTCTTTTAGGGGGAATTCACCCCTCCACTTT. It encodes CASSLVSFRGNSPLHF.

J is TRBJ2-7 and V is TRBV28; unclear D gene. V was cut by 8 bases and J by 3 bases, with 23 bases left in between. This CDR3 is built from 16 residues. Germline lookup yields CDR1 MDHEN and CDR2 SYDVKM. For the CDR3, the DNA is TGTGCCAGCGGGCTGAGGTCGGCAGAAGAGTTCTACGAGCAGTACTTC. It translates to CASGLRSAEEFYEQYF. Supplemented by reference TRBV28 and TRBJ2-7, the full variable domain reads DVKVTQSSRYLVKRTGEKVFLECVQDMDHENMFWYRQDPGLGLRLIYFSYDVKMKEKGDIPEGYSVSREKKERFSLILESASTNQTSMYLCASGLRSAEEFYEQYFGPGTRLTVT.

This chain uses TRBV24-1 with TRBJ2-7, with TRBD2 as a possible D gene (6 bases). CDR1 is KGHDR, CDR2 SFDVKD, per germline. The CDR3 loop spans 13 amino acids. Trimming took 2 bases from V and 4 from J, leaving 8 bases between them. The CDR3 DNA sequence: TGTGCCACCAGTGATTCGACTAGGTACGAGCAGTACTTC. Its translation is CATSDSTRYEQYF.

This chain uses TRBV7-2 with TRBJ2-3; D remains ambiguous. The germline CDR1 and CDR2 sequences are SGHTA and FQGNSA. The CDR3 has 13 amino acids. Trimming left V 1 base short and J 3 bases short, with 5 bases between. CDR3 protein: CASSLVRTDTQYF. The CDR3 DNA reads as TGTGCCAGCAGCTTAGTCCGGACAGATACGCAGTATTTT.

The rearrangement joins TRBV5-1 to TRBJ1-2; D perhaps matches TRBD1 (6 bases). The V gene's germline CDR1 is SGHRS and CDR2 YFSETQ. This CDR3 spans 14 amino acids. Trimming shortened V by 4 bases and J by 9 bases, and 19 bases separated the two germline ends. The CDR3 is CASSGDIGVGSYTF. Here the CDR3 DNA reads TGCGCCAGCAGCGGGGACATAGGGGTTGGTAGCTACACCTTC.

The V call is TRBV15, the J call TRBJ1-6; tentatively, D is TRBD1 (6 bases). CDR1 and CDR2 (germline): LNHNV, YYDKDF (reference sequence). This CDR3 has 15 amino acids. V lost 11 bases and J lost 6, with 20 bases in between. CDR3 nucleotides: TGTGCCGTTCAAACGGGGGGCTCGGGTAATTCACCCCTCCACTTT. It translates to CAVQTGGSGNSPLHF. The full variable domain, with the rest looked up from reference TRBV15 and TRBJ1-6, is DAMVIQNPRYQVTQFGKPVTLSCSQTLNHNVMYWYQQKSSQAPKLLFHYYDKDFNNEADTPDNFQSRRPNTSFCFLDIRSPGLGDTAMYLCAVQTGGSGNSPLHFGNGTRLTVT.

The V and J genes are TRBV5-8 and TRBJ2-5; D is undetermined. V shed 2 bases and J shed 4 bases, with 6 bases lying between them. Per the germline V gene, CDR1 is SGHTS and CDR2 is YDEGEE. The CDR3 spans 12 residues. CDR3 residues: CASSFWGETQYF. CDR3 in DNA: TGTGCCAGCAGCTTCTGGGGAGAGACCCAGTACTTC.

This clonotype has at least ten counts. The chain recombines TRBV7-9 with TRBJ1-1; D is uncertain. Per the germline V gene, CDR1 is SEHNR and CDR2 is FQNEAQ (reference sequence). This CDR3 is built from 11 residues. Trimming stripped 5 bases from V and 5 bases from J, with 6 bases between. The CDR3, as DNA: TGTGCCAGCAGCCCCTCAACTGAAGCTTTCTTT. Its translation is CASSPSTEAFF.

This chain connects TRBV27 to TRBJ1-1, with D maybe TRBD1 (6 bases). Per the germline V gene, CDR1 is MNHEY and CDR2 is SMNVEV (reference sequence). The V end lost 8 bases, the J end lost 5 bases, and 9 bases lay between the germline ends. The CDR3 contains 11 residues. This CDR3 reads CASLQGTEAFF. The CDR3, as DNA: TGTGCCAGCCTACAGGGAACTGAAGCTTTCTTT.